The 10 T cell receptor beta chains in this list originate from one sample, sequenced in a study of CD8+ T cells in alopecia areata. Reverse transcription of extracted RNA yielded cDNA, which provided the sequencing template. The assay was immunoSEQ multiplex PCR, and TCRdb's table has in-frame clones only and misses some. The data hold roughly 30,000 clones, with more than 55% observed a single time. Specimen: NKG2D-high CD8+ T cells sorted from blood. The origin of the receptors is a human donor with alopecia areata.

The chain employs TRBV5-1 and TRBJ2-7, with D unclear. The V and J ends lost 2 bases and 0 bases respectively, with 9 bases between them. The germline CDR1 and CDR2 sequences are SGHRS and YFSETQ. This CDR3 contains 14 residues. The CDR3 reads CASSFEWNSYEQYF. CDR3 sequence (DNA): TGCGCCAGCAGCTTCGAGTGGAACTCCTACGAGCAGTACTTC. The variable domain in full, with the rest retrieved from reference TRBV5-1 and TRBJ2-7, is KAGVTQTPRYLIKTRGQQVTLSCSPISGHRSVSWYQQTPGQGLQFLFEYFSETQRNKGNFPGRFSGRQFSNSRSEMNVSTLELGDSALYLCASSFEWNSYEQYFGPGTRLTVT.

This clone was recorded only once. This chain uses TRBV19 with TRBJ2-1; 9 bases map to TRBD2. V lost 3 bases, J lost 6 bases, and 9 bases stayed unmatched. The CDR3 consists of 16 residues. Germline assignment: CDR1 LNHDA and CDR2 SQIVND (reference sequence). CDR3 DNA: TGTGCCAGTAGTATCTTCTCGGGAGCGGGAGGCAATGAGCAGTTCTTC. Amino acid sequence: CASSIFSGAGGNEQFF.

The V and J genes are TRBV7-6 and TRBJ2-7; 15 bases are shared with TRBD2. Trimming took 5 bases from V and 3 from J; bases not matched to a gene: 8. The germline V gene encodes CDR1 SGHVS and CDR2 FNYEAQ. The CDR3 extends over 17 amino acids. This CDR3 is CASSGEPGLAGGYEQYF. CDR3 sequence (DNA): TGTGCCAGCAGCGGAGAGCCGGGACTAGCGGGAGGCTACGAGCAGTACTTC.

This clone has only a few counts. The CDR3 DNA is TGTGCCAGCAGTCCCCTTTTGCCCGGGACCGCCCTGCGGGCTTTCTTT. It is translated as CASSPLLPGTALRAFF. V gene TRBV7-9 combines with J gene TRBJ1-1; maybe TRBD1 (5 bases). Trimming removed 6 bases from V and 11 bases from J, with 28 bases in between. Germline CDR1 and CDR2: SEHNR and FQNEAQ (reference sequence). This CDR3 has 16 amino acids.

On this clone itself: Distinct nucleotide sequences in the sample also encode this CDR3. The chain is built from TRBV27 and TRBJ2-7; D uncertain. Germline V gives CDR1 MNHEY, CDR2 SMNVEV (reference sequence). The length of the CDR3 is 12 residues. The V end was cut by 5 bases, the J end by 1 base, with 6 bases between. CDR3: CASSPNSYEQYF. The CDR3 nucleotides read TGTGCCAGCAGTCCGAATTCCTACGAGCAGTACTTC.

V is TRBV27 and J is TRBJ2-1; TRBD2 aligns across 13 bases. V lost 8 bases, J lost 5 bases, and 6 bases stayed unmatched. The CDR3 extends over 15 amino acids. Germline V gene lookup returns CDR1 MNHEY and CDR2 SMNVEV (reference sequence). The CDR3 coding sequence is TGTGCCAGCTTACGCGGGACTAGCGGGAACAATGAGCAGTTCTTC. Protein: CASLRGTSGNNEQFF.

The CDR3 DNA is TGTGCCAGCAGCTTCGAGCGGGCAGATACGCAGTATTTT. Translated: CASSFERADTQYF. The V and J genes are TRBV7-9 and TRBJ2-3; perhaps TRBD2 as D (6 bases). The CDR3 has 13 residues. Trimming took off 3 bases at V and 4 bases at J, with 8 bases between the two ends. Germline lookup yields CDR1 SEHNR and CDR2 FQNEAQ (reference sequence).

In this sample, this clone turned up a few times. The V gene is TRBV19, the J gene TRBJ2-7; 7 bases are shared with TRBD1. CDR1 and CDR2 from the germline V gene are LNHDA and SQIVND (reference sequence). V was pared by 9 bases and J by 0 bases, with 2 bases of the junction left unmatched. This CDR3 has 12 residues. DNA for the CDR3: TGTGCCAGGGGACAGTCCTCCTACGAGCAGTACTTC. Protein product: CARGQSSYEQYF.

The V and J genes are TRBV2 and TRBJ2-2, with 9 bases aligning to TRBD1. CDR3 length: 18 residues. Germline V gene data show CDR1 as SNHLY and CDR2 as FYNNEI. J lost 4 bases, V lost 2 bases, and 11 bases had no gene match. CDR3 DNA sequence: TGTGCCAGCAGTGAAAGGGGACAGGGTTTTTTGCCCACCGGGGAGCTGTTTTTT. It specifies CASSERGQGFLPTGELFF.

The chain uses TRBV15 and TRBJ2-7; TRBD1 matches at 7 bases. This CDR3 region has 15 residues. V was clipped by 0 bases and J by 7 bases; unmatched bases: 9. Germline CDR1 is LNHNV and CDR2 is YYDKDF (reference sequence). The CDR3 is CATSRDRDRSTEQYF. CDR3 sequence (DNA): TGTGCCACCAGCAGAGATCGGGACAGATCTACGGAGCAGTACTTC.